The next 25 T cell receptor beta chains were all read from a single sample in a study of blood T cell repertoires in COVID-19. TCRdb keeps only in-frame clones here, not all; method: immunoSEQ multiplex PCR. Of some 200,000 clones listed, around 80% are singletons. The sample comprised peripheral blood. The receptors come from a woman between 70 and 85 years old with COVID-19, enrolled during active disease.

This chain links TRBV6-5 with TRBJ2-5; D is perhaps TRBD2 (5 bases). V lost 6 bases to trimming and J lost 5 bases, with 13 bases between them. The CDR3 runs to 13 residues. Per the germline V gene, CDR1 is MNHEY and CDR2 is SVGAGI. CDR3 loop: CASRRTGMETQYF. CDR3 coding DNA: TGTGCCAGCAGGCGGACGGGGATGGAGACCCAGTACTTC.

For the CDR3, the DNA is TGTGCCAGCAGCCTAGCGGAAGGGCAGTATTTT. This codes for CASSLAEGQYF. The chain uses TRBV5-8 and TRBJ2-3; 7 bases are a match to TRBD2. CDR3 length equals 11 residues. Germline-derived CDR1 and CDR2 are SGHTS and YDEGEE. With V trimmed by 4 bases and J by 11 bases, 4 bases remained unmatched.

The rearrangement links TRBV29-1 to TRBJ1-4; D unclear. CDR1 and CDR2 (germline): SQVTM, ANQGSEA. Trimming pared 1 base from V and 3 bases from J, leaving 9 bases between. CDR3 length: 14 residues. CDR3: CSVEVPQANEKLFF. CDR3 bases: TGCAGCGTTGAAGTCCCGCAGGCTAATGAAAAACTGTTTTTT.

The rearrangement links TRBV6-4 to TRBJ1-1; D gene unclear. V shed 7 bases and J shed 1 base, with 13 bases lying between them. The germline V gene has CDR1 MRHNA and CDR2 SNTAGT. The CDR3 extends over 14 amino acids. CDR3: CASKREGENTEAFF. The CDR3 region has the DNA TGTGCCAGCAAAAGAGAGGGAGAGAACACTGAAGCTTTCTTT.

The chain combines TRBV11-3 with TRBJ2-5, with 9 nucleotides matching TRBD1. Germline assignment: CDR1 SGHNT and CDR2 YENEEA. The trim removed 5 bases at V and 3 bases at J, leaving 1 base unmatched. The CDR3 spans 13 residues. In DNA, the CDR3 is TGTGCCAGCAGCGGACAGGGGAAAGAGACCCAGTACTTC. Its translation: CASSGQGKETQYF.

V is TRBV19 and J is TRBJ1-1, with TRBD1 identical over 10 bases. This CDR3 comprises 13 residues. CDR1 and CDR2 (germline): LNHDA, SQIVND (reference sequence). The V gene end was trimmed by 3 bases and the J gene end by 10 bases; junction bases not matched to a gene: 5. In nucleotides, the CDR3 is TGTGCCAGTAGTATCGACAGGGGGCGGCCAGCTTTCTTT. Translating gives CASSIDRGRPAFF.

This chain links TRBV3-1 (or the pseudogene TRBV3-2) with TRBJ2-7; 7 bases match TRBD2. V shed 2 bases and J 4 bases; nucleotides not matched to a gene: 8. Germline assignment: CDR1 LGHDT and CDR2 YNNKEL (reference sequence). The CDR3 runs to 15 residues. Written as DNA, the CDR3 is TGTGCCAGCAGCCAAAGTGCAGCGGGGACGTACGAGCAGTACTTC. Protein product: CASSQSAAGTYEQYF.

The CDR3 protein is CAWSVGQGGQPQHF. In nucleotides, the CDR3 is TGTGCCTGGAGTGTGGGGCAGGGTGGCCAGCCCCAGCATTTT. This rearrangement joins TRBV30 to TRBJ1-5, with D possibly TRBD1 on 5 matching bases. The V end was cut by 0 bases, the J end by 7 bases, with 13 bases between. This CDR3 contains 14 residues. In germline, CDR1 is GTSNPN, CDR2 SVGIG (reference sequence).

The chain carries TRBV11-3 and TRBJ2-1; 10 positions agree with TRBD2. The CDR3 loop spans 17 amino acids. J gave up 8 bases and V 4 bases, and 14 bases lay outside the gene matches. Germline V gene lookup returns CDR1 SGHNT and CDR2 YENEEA. The CDR3 nucleotides read TGTGCCAGCAGCTCGGAGAGGAGCGGGAGGGAATATGATGAGCAGTTCTTC. Its translation: CASSSERSGREYDEQFF.

CDR3 in amino acids: CASSPREAGGPTNTGELFF. The CDR3 DNA reads TGTGCCAGCAGCCCCCGAGAAGCGGGAGGGCCAACGAACACCGGGGAGCTGTTTTTT. The V gene is TRBV7-2, the J gene TRBJ2-2, with TRBD2 matching over 10 bases. This CDR3 is built from 19 residues. Germline CDR1 SGHTA, CDR2 FQGNSA. The trim removed 5 bases at V and 0 bases at J, leaving 12 bases unmatched.

V and J are TRBV29-1 and TRBJ2-3, with 9 bases fitting TRBD2. There are 16 residues in the CDR3. Trimming removed 4 bases from V and 0 bases from J; junction bases left unmatched: 8. Per germline, CDR1 SQVTM and CDR2 ANQGSEA. In nucleotides, the CDR3 is TGCAGCGTTGTCTATTCTAGCGGGGCTAGCACAGATACGCAGTATTTT. It is translated as CSVVYSSGASTDTQYF.

This clone has only a few counts. The chain carries TRBV7-2 and TRBJ1-6; D not resolved. The V gene lost 3 bases and the J gene lost 0 bases, with 3 bases spanning the gap. Germline-derived CDR1 and CDR2 are SGHTA and FQGNSA. The CDR3 covers 14 residues. The CDR3 is CASSFGSYNSPLHF. The CDR3 DNA is TGTGCCAGCAGCTTCGGCTCCTATAATTCACCCCTCCACTTT.

This chain connects TRBV19 to TRBJ1-5, with 7 bases lining up with TRBD1. CDR1 and CDR2 from the germline V gene are LNHDA and SQIVND (reference sequence). The CDR3 is 14 amino acids. The V segment lost 4 bases and the J segment 7 bases; nucleotides outside the gene matches: 7. The CDR3 region has the DNA TGTGCCAGTAGTAACCAGGGGGAAGGCCAGCCCCAGCATTTT. Its protein product is CASSNQGEGQPQHF.

This chain links TRBV18 with TRBJ2-3; D gene ambiguous. Trimming cost V 0 bases and J 2 bases, with 9 bases left between them. The CDR3 is made up of 15 amino acids. CDR1 KGHSH and CDR2 LQKENI come from the germline V gene. The CDR3 loop reads CASSPPNSPTDTQYF. Written as DNA, the CDR3 is TGTGCCAGCTCACCACCAAACAGCCCCACAGATACGCAGTATTTT.

The chain has TRBV12-3 or TRBV12-4 and TRBJ2-5; 8 bases map to TRBD2. The V gene end was trimmed by 4 bases and the J gene end by 5 bases; junction bases not matched to a gene: 3. This CDR3 spans 13 amino acids. The CDR3 DNA reads as TGTGCCAGCAGTTCCACTAGCGGCGAGACCCAGTACTTC. It specifies CASSSTSGETQYF.

This clone is a singleton in its sample. The V call is TRBV2, the J call TRBJ2-2; TRBD1 matches 7 bases. Germline CDR1 and CDR2: SNHLY and FYNNEI. Losses at the gene ends were 7 bases for V and 7 bases for J; bases not matched to a gene: 9. The CDR3 sequence is 14 residues long. The CDR3 DNA sequence: TGTGCCAGCAATAGACAGGGATCGGTCGGGGAGCTGTTTTTT. This translates into CASNRQGSVGELFF.

The chain employs TRBV28 and TRBJ1-2; D not resolved. CDR1 and CDR2 (germline): MDHEN, SYDVKM. The V and J ends lost 7 bases and 4 bases respectively, with 16 bases between them. The CDR3 extends over 14 amino acids. The CDR3, as DNA: TGTGCCAGCACCGACTCCCGGGTTGGCTATGGCTACACCTTC. Its translation is CASTDSRVGYGYTF.

This clone was seen just once. V is TRBV6-5 and J is TRBJ2-7; no firm D call. Germline V gene lookup returns CDR1 MNHEY and CDR2 SVGAGI. The CDR3 covers 11 residues. The V and J ends lost 6 bases and 6 bases respectively, with 9 bases between them. CDR3 region: CASRGWSEQYF. As DNA, the CDR3 is TGTGCCAGCAGGGGTTGGAGCGAGCAGTACTTC.

DNA for the CDR3: TGTGCCAGCAGTCCTCCCAGGGGTAGGAGGAATGAGCAGTTCTTC. Protein sequence: CASSPPRGRRNEQFF. The V call is TRBV28, the J call TRBJ2-1; possible D gene TRBD1, 6 bases. Germline V gene data show CDR1 as MDHEN and CDR2 as SYDVKM. The CDR3 totals 15 residues. The ends were cut back, 5 bases at V and 7 bases at J, with 18 bases in the middle. The full variable domain, its missing parts supplied by reference TRBV28 and TRBJ2-1, is DVKVTQSSRYLVKRTGEKVFLECVQDMDHENMFWYRQDPGLGLRLIYFSYDVKMKEKGDIPEGYSVSREKKERFSLILESASTNQTSMYLCASSPPRGRRNEQFFGPGTRLTVL.

J is TRBJ2-7 and V is TRBV7-9, with 8 positions matching TRBD1. The CDR3 consists of 14 residues. The trim removed 5 bases at V and 6 bases at J, leaving 9 bases unmatched. Germline assignment: CDR1 SEHNR and CDR2 FQNEAQ (reference sequence). CDR3 DNA: TGTGCCAGCAGCCCAAAGGACAGGGCAGTCGAGCAGTACTTC. Amino acids: CASSPKDRAVEQYF. The full variable domain, completed using reference TRBV7-9 and TRBJ2-7, is DTGVSQNPRHKITKRGQNVTFRCDPISEHNRLYWYRQTLGQGPEFLTYFQNEAQLEKSRLLSDRFSAERPKGSFSTLEIQRTEQGDSAMYLCASSPKDRAVEQYFGPGTRLTVT.

The chain has TRBV3-1 (or the pseudogene TRBV3-2) and TRBJ1-1; D not resolved. The V gene's germline CDR1 is LGHDT and CDR2 YNNKEL (reference sequence). V lost 4 bases to trimming and J lost 1 base, with 10 bases between them. The CDR3 totals 14 residues. CDR3 protein: CASSRNLPNTEAFF. In DNA, the CDR3 is TGTGCCAGCAGCCGAAATCTACCGAACACTGAAGCTTTCTTT.

The genes are TRBV2 and TRBJ2-4, with 7 bases identical to TRBD1. The J segment lost 6 bases and the V segment lost 8 bases, leaving 4 bases of the junction unmatched. The germline V gene has CDR1 SNHLY and CDR2 FYNNEI. The CDR3 is 12 residues long. Here the CDR3 DNA reads TGTGCCAGCCGGGACAGCCTAAACATTCAGTACTTC. This gives the protein CASRDSLNIQYF.

In this sample, this clone turned up a few times. The V call is TRBV2, the J call TRBJ1-1, with D maybe TRBD1 (6 bases). The V end was cut by 6 bases, the J end by 5 bases, with 16 bases between. Germline CDR1 SNHLY, CDR2 FYNNEI. CDR3 length: 14 amino acids. CDR3 amino acids: CASRTGGRWTEAFF. CDR3 DNA sequence: TGTGCCAGCAGAACGGGGGGGCGTTGGACTGAAGCTTTCTTT.

This clone was counted once. This chain connects TRBV5-8 to TRBJ1-5; D is possibly TRBD1 (6 bases). The CDR3 runs 13 residues. V was trimmed by 7 bases and J by 2 bases, leaving 10 bases between them. The germline CDR1 and CDR2 sequences are SGHTS and YDEGEE. The CDR3 is CASGRQGNQPQHF. In DNA form, the CDR3 reads TGTGCCAGCGGTCGACAGGGCAATCAGCCCCAGCATTTT.

V and J are TRBV3-1 (or the pseudogene TRBV3-2) and TRBJ2-7; D gene unclear. Germline lookup yields CDR1 LGHDT and CDR2 YNNKEL (reference sequence). Trimming stripped 1 base from V and 4 bases from J, with 5 bases between. This CDR3 contains 12 residues. CDR3 DNA sequence: TGTGCCAGCAGCCAAGGGAGTTACGAGCAGTACGTC. Protein: CASSQGSYEQYV.